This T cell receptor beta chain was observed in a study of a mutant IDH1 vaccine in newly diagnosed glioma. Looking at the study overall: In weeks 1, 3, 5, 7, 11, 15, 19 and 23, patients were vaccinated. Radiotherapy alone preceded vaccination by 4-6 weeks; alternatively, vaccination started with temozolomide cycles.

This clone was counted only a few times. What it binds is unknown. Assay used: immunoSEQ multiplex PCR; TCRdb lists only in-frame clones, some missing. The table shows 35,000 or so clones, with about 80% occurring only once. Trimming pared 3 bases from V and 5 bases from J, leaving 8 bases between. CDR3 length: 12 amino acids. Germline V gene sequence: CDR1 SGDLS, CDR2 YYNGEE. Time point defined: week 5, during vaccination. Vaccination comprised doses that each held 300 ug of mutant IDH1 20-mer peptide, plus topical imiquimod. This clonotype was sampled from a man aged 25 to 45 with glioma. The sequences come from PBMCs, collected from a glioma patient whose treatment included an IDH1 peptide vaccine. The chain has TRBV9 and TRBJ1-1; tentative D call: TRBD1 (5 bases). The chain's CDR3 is CASSAPGTEAFF. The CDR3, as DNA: TGTGCCAGCAGCGCTCCAGGGACTGAAGCTTTCTTT.